This T cell receptor (beta chain) was recovered during a study of PD-L1 blockade in urothelial cancer. This clone was recorded a few times. Sequencing was performed with immunoSEQ multiplex PCR; in TCRdb, only in-frame clones are kept and a portion is missing. The sample includes roughly 24,000 clones, about 86% of them seen just once. The CDR3 runs to 13 residues. Germline V CDR1 and CDR2: SNHLY, FYNNEI. V lost 8 bases and J lost 2, with 13 bases in between. The source of this sequence is a man in his sixties with urothelial cancer. The source was PBMCs, collected around atezolizumab (anti-PD-L1) treatment. The chain couples TRBV2 to TRBJ2-7; weak D call: TRBD1 (5 bases). The CDR3 sequence: CASAVGEAYEQYF. The CDR3 coding sequence is TGTGCCAGCGCGGTAGGGGAAGCCTACGAGCAGTACTTC.